These 8 T cell receptor beta chains originate from one sample sequenced in a study of beta chain features in type 1 diabetes. These receptors' antigens are unknown. Study-wide results and limits: In all four CD4+ subsets, TCRB CDR3 length was significantly, moderately reduced in type 1 diabetes.

Investigators reverse transcribed all isolated RNA, so they sequenced expressed TCRB transcripts. Sequenced by immunoSEQ multiplex PCR; TCRdb stores in-frame clones only, minus some. The data contain fewer than 350,000 clones, 15% of them singletons. The source material was naive CD4+ T cells from blood. The receptor set was obtained from a man younger than 35 with type 1 diabetes.

The chain uses TRBV2 and TRBJ2-7, with D possibly being TRBD1 (6 bases). Trimming took off 3 bases at V and 0 bases at J, with 9 bases between the two ends. Germline CDR1 SNHLY, CDR2 FYNNEI. The CDR3 consists of 14 residues. CDR3 amino acids: CASSEGASSYEQYF. CDR3 coding DNA: TGTGCCAGCAGTGAGGGGGCGAGCTCCTACGAGCAGTACTTC.

The rearrangement links TRBV6-6 to TRBJ2-2, with D possibly matching TRBD1 (6 bases). Germline CDR1 reads MNHNY; CDR2 reads SVGAGI (reference sequence). The CDR3 is made up of 13 amino acids. V lost 7 bases, J lost 3 bases, and 9 bases lay in between. CDR3 sequence: CASINRDTGELFF. The CDR3 bases are TGTGCCAGCATTAACAGGGACACCGGGGAGCTGTTTTTT.

This clone appeared a few times. The chain has TRBV29-1 and TRBJ2-2, with 10 bases matching TRBD2. V was clipped by 4 bases and J by 6 bases; unmatched bases: 11. In germline, CDR1 is SQVTM, CDR2 ANQGSEA. The CDR3 spans 16 residues. The CDR3 sequence is CSVAGASGSFAGELFF. In nucleotides, the CDR3 is TGCAGCGTTGCAGGAGCTAGCGGGAGTTTCGCCGGGGAGCTGTTTTTT.

There are a few counts of this clone. The chain joins TRBV13 to TRBJ1-1; D uncertain. The V gene lost 1 base and the J gene lost 1 base, with 7 bases spanning the gap. There are 14 residues in the CDR3. CDR1 and CDR2 from the germline V gene are PRHDT and FYEKMQ (reference sequence). The CDR3: CASSLVSGNTEAFF. As DNA, the CDR3 is TGTGCCAGCAGCTTAGTGTCAGGGAACACTGAAGCTTTCTTT.

The table lists this clone with a few counts. The rearrangement links TRBV25-1 to TRBJ2-2, with 7 bases fitting TRBD2. Germline trimming cut 3 bases from V and 4 bases from J; bases unmatched to any gene: 8. Per the germline V gene, CDR1 is MGHDK and CDR2 is SYGVNS. CDR3 length: 16 amino acids. The DNA for the CDR3 is TGTGCCAGCAGTGATCGCCGGACGGGAGGCACCGGGGAGCTGTTTTTT. Protein product: CASSDRRTGGTGELFF. Full variable domain (outside the CDR3, taken from reference TRBV25-1 and TRBJ2-2): EADIYQTPRYLVIGTGKKITLECSQTMGHDKMYWYQQDPGMELHLIHYSYGVNSTEKGDLSSESTVSRIRTEHFPLTLESARPSHTSQYLCASSDRRTGGTGELFFGEGSRLTVL.

The sample holds a few counts of this clone. The rearrangement links TRBV28 to TRBJ2-7; 10 positions agree with TRBD1. With 2 bases clipped from V and 3 bases from J, the junction kept 1 base outside the gene matches. The length of the CDR3 is 14 residues. CDR1 is MDHEN, CDR2 SYDVKM, per germline. The CDR3 loop reads CASSLRTGGYEQYF. The CDR3 nucleotides are TGTGCCAGCAGTTTACGGACAGGGGGCTACGAGCAGTACTTC.

The chain carries TRBV10-3 and TRBJ2-5; the D is unclear. There are 15 residues in the CDR3. The germline V and J ends were trimmed by 0 bases and 1 base, with 9 bases remaining between them. In germline, CDR1 is ENHRY, CDR2 SYGVKD. This CDR3 reads CAISESDFRQETQYF. CDR3 bases: TGTGCCATCAGTGAGTCCGACTTTCGCCAAGAGACCCAGTACTTC.

The genes are TRBV25-1 and TRBJ2-5, with TRBD1 matching over 12 bases. J was trimmed by 5 bases and V by 5 bases; bases with no gene match: 6. This CDR3 has 15 amino acids. Per the germline V gene, CDR1 is MGHDK and CDR2 is SYGVNS. This chain's CDR3 is CASSRGGTGGETQYF. In DNA, the CDR3 is TGTGCCAGCAGTAGAGGGGGGACAGGGGGCGAGACCCAGTACTTC.